Given below is one T cell receptor (beta chain) in context. Its target is unknown. These data originate in a study of T cell repertoires in cytomegalovirus infection. Overall study: Recently identified HLA-C-restricted CMV epitopes were used, and well-studied HLA-B-restricted CMV epitopes were used as well. Study-wide findings and caveats: The cumulative frequency of public TCR beta families distinguished individuals who carried CMV together with the relevant HLA. Dominant in the ex vivo response were TCR beta clonotypes restricted by HLA-C and specific for CMV.

Germline-derived CDR1 and CDR2 are MNHNY and SVGAGI (reference sequence). The CDR3 runs to 19 residues. V was cut by 6 bases and J by 0 bases, with 27 bases left in between. TCRdb re-called the reads with MiXCR, one entry per CDR3 protein. The sample includes 570,000 or so distinct CDR3 sequences, roughly 43% of them seen just once. This TCR derives from a human donor in good health (CMV status not recorded). Some clones in this sample may be carry-over from other donors' samples. The sample here was cultured PBMCs, taken from culture after CMV antigen stimulation. The chain carries TRBV6-6 and TRBJ2-7; D is perhaps TRBD2 (6 bases). The CDR3, as DNA: TGTGCCAGCAGCTCACCGTGGTGGAGGGCGACTACATCCTCCTACGAGCAGTACTTC. Its protein product is CASSSPWWRATTSSYEQYF.